The 19 T cell receptor beta chains presented below share a single source sample, sequenced in a study of T cell repertoires in cytomegalovirus infection. For these receptors, no antigen is known. Each CDR3 protein is one row after TCRdb ran MiXCR on the reads. The sample has approximately 990,000 distinct CDR3 sequences; around 31% are singletons. The sequencing used cultured CD8+ T cells from PBMCs, collected from culture after CMV antigen stimulation. These receptor sequences come from a human donor in good health (CMV status not recorded). Some clones in this sample may be carry-over from other donors' samples.

The table lists this clonotype with a few counts. The chain combines TRBV19 with TRBJ1-1; 9 bases map to TRBD1. Germline trimming cut 0 bases from V and 0 bases from J; bases unmatched to any gene: 2. The CDR3 extends over 16 amino acids. Germline V gene sequence: CDR1 LNHDA, CDR2 SQIVND (reference sequence). The CDR3 region is CASSIDGTGMNTEAFF. The CDR3 DNA reads as TGTGCCAGTAGTATAGATGGGACAGGGATGAACACTGAAGCTTTCTTT.

This clonotype was detected only a few times. Relative to the germline gene, one junction end is altered; a read error may explain this. The chain combines TRBV7-7 with TRBJ2-1; weak D call: TRBD1 (6 bases). The CDR3 is 13 residues long. Germline CDR1 reads SSHAT; CDR2 reads FNYEAQ (reference sequence). CDR3 region: CASSLAPDREQFF. CDR3 DNA sequence: TGTGCTAGCAGCTTAGCCCCGGACAGAGAGCAGTTCTTC.

This chain joins TRBV6-1 and TRBJ2-7, with D perhaps TRBD2 (6 bases). The germline gives CDR1 MNHNS, CDR2 SASEGT. The length of the CDR3 is 13 residues. V was pared by 1 base and J by 7 bases, with 11 bases between. CDR3 protein: CASSEVRGREQYV. For the CDR3, the DNA is TGTGCCAGCAGTGAAGTGCGGGGTCGGGAGCAGTACGTC.

This chain links TRBV11-3 with TRBJ1-3; possibly TRBD1 for D (5 bases). V lost 5 bases, J lost 5 bases, and 10 bases lay in between. The CDR3 length is 13 residues. The germline CDR1 and CDR2 sequences are SGHNT and YENEEA. The CDR3 coding sequence is TGTGCCAGCAGCAAGACAGTAAGAAACACCATATATTTT. It translates to CASSKTVRNTIYF.

V gene TRBV6-2 or TRBV6-3 combines with J gene TRBJ1-5; D ambiguous. This CDR3 region has 15 residues. Germline lookup yields CDR1 MNHEY and CDR2 SVGEGT. V lost 1 base and J 3 bases, leaving 10 bases between the germline ends. The CDR3, as DNA: TGTGCCAGCAGTTACTTGGAACGGATCAATCAGCCCCAGCATTTT. Its translation: CASSYLERINQPQHF.

This clonotype came up a few times. The chain has TRBV27 and TRBJ1-1, with no clear D. Trimming shortened V by 6 bases and J by 3 bases, and 14 bases separated the two germline ends. Looked up from germline, CDR1 is MNHEY and CDR2 is SMNVEV (reference sequence). The CDR3 contains 14 residues. The CDR3, as DNA: TGTGCCAGCAGGGCTAACCTGGCGGACACTGAAGCTTTCTTT. It specifies CASRANLADTEAFF.

Remarks on this clonotype: An end of the junction does not agree with germline; a read error may underlie this. This chain links TRBV28 with TRBJ2-2; the D call may be TRBD1 or TRBD2 (5 bases each). The CDR3 is 17 amino acids. Per germline, CDR1 MDHEN and CDR2 SYDVKM. The CDR3 reads CASEAGSGNEVTGEMFF. In nucleotides, the CDR3 is TGTGCCAGCGAGGCAGGGAGTGGGAACGAGGTCACCGGGGAGATGTTTTTT.

At least ten counts were recorded for this clonotype. At one end the junction does not follow the germline gene, possibly because of a read error. The chain uses TRBV7-9 and TRBJ2-1; D is ambiguous. CDR3 length: 12 amino acids. Germline lookup yields CDR1 SEHNR and CDR2 FQNEAQ (reference sequence). The CDR3 protein is CASSLDGNEQFF. CDR3 nucleotide sequence: TGTGCCAGCAGTTTAGACGGCAATGAGCAGTTCTTC.

There are a few counts of this clonotype. This chain joins TRBV7-4 and TRBJ1-2; perhaps TRBD1 as D (6 bases). V was clipped by 5 bases and J by 4 bases, with 20 bases between them. This CDR3 is 16 amino acids long. Germline V gene lookup returns CDR1 SGHVT and CDR2 SQSDAQ. The CDR3 protein is CASSTSAGVSTYGYTF. The CDR3 region has the DNA TGTGCCAGCAGCACCTCTGCAGGGGTTTCGACCTATGGCTACACCTTC.

This chain links TRBV27 with TRBJ1-6; no firm D call. CDR3 size: 12 residues. Germline V gives CDR1 MNHEY, CDR2 SMNVEV (reference sequence). Trimming left V 4 bases short and J 9 bases short, with 7 bases between. CDR3 amino acids: CASSSEGSPLHF. CDR3 sequence (DNA): TGTGCCAGCAGTTCGGAGGGTTCACCCCTCCACTTT.

In its sample, this clonotype was seen a few times. The genes are TRBV27 and TRBJ2-2, with a possible D match to TRBD1 (5 bases). The CDR3 contains 17 residues. Germline CDR1 MNHEY, CDR2 SMNVEV (reference sequence). With 1 base removed from V and 5 bases from J, the gap between germline ends came to 17 bases. The DNA of the CDR3 is TGTGCCAGCAGTTTATTAGGACAAACTTATTTTACCGGGGAGCTGTTTTTT. Amino acid sequence: CASSLLGQTYFTGELFF.

This chain links TRBV27 with TRBJ1-1, with TRBD1 as a possible D gene (5 bases). V lost 10 bases to trimming and J lost 1 base, with 16 bases between them. Germline V gene lookup returns CDR1 MNHEY and CDR2 SMNVEV (reference sequence). The CDR3 contains 14 residues. The DNA of the CDR3 is TGTGCCACCCATTGGGGCCGTGGGAACACTGAAGCTTTCTTT. This encodes CATHWGRGNTEAFF.

For this clonotype: It may be a read error: a sequence one base away is much more abundant. The chain joins TRBV7-4 to TRBJ1-3; TRBD1 matches 9 bases. The germline V gene encodes CDR1 SGHVT and CDR2 SQSDAQ. This CDR3 region has 17 residues. In DNA form, the CDR3 reads TGTGTCAGCAGCTCAGACTCCGGGACAGGGCCGTCTAACACCATATATTTT. Its translation: CVSSSDSGTGPSNTIYF. Complete variable domain (other parts from reference TRBV7-4 and TRBJ1-3): GAGVSQSPRYKVAKRGRDVALRCDSISGHVTLYWYRQTLGQGSEVLTYSQSDAQRDKSGRPSGRFSAERPERSVSTLKIQRTEQGDSAVYLCVSSSDSGTGPSNTIYFGEGSWLTVV.

The chain has TRBV6-5 and TRBJ2-1, with 9 bases lining up with TRBD2. The junction had 3 bases not matched to a gene; V was cut back by 1 base and J by 5 bases. Per germline, CDR1 MNHEY and CDR2 SVGAGI. The CDR3 sequence is 15 residues long. CDR3: CASSYWASGDNEQFF. The CDR3 nucleotides read TGTGCCAGCAGTTACTGGGCTAGCGGGGACAATGAGCAGTTCTTC.

This chain joins TRBV15 and TRBJ2-1; a weak D match, TRBD2 (7 bases). The CDR3 contains 16 residues. The germline V and J ends were trimmed by 1 base and 3 bases, with 13 bases remaining between them. The germline V gene encodes CDR1 LNHNV and CDR2 YYDKDF (reference sequence). As DNA, the CDR3 is TGTGCCACCAGCAGAGGTGGCGGGGGCGTCTACAATGAGCAGTTCTTC. Amino acids: CATSRGGGGVYNEQFF. Full variable domain (rest looked up from reference TRBV15 and TRBJ2-1): DAMVIQNPRYQVTQFGKPVTLSCSQTLNHNVMYWYQQKSSQAPKLLFHYYDKDFNNEADTPDNFQSRRPNTSFCFLDIRSPGLGDTAMYLCATSRGGGGVYNEQFFGPGTRLTVL.

Many counts were recorded for this clonotype. The chain couples TRBV7-8 to TRBJ2-1, with 9 positions matching TRBD2. V dropped 7 bases and J dropped 3; count of bases not matched to a gene: 4. The CDR3 is 14 amino acids. From germline, CDR1 is SGHVS and CDR2 FQNEAQ. The CDR3 loop reads CASKVRGGYNEQFF. CDR3 DNA sequence: TGTGCCAGCAAAGTGCGGGGGGGCTACAATGAGCAGTTCTTC. Full variable domain (remainder filled in from reference TRBV7-8 and TRBJ2-1): GAGVSQSPRYKVAKRGQDVALRCDPISGHVSLFWYQQALGQGPEFLTYFQNEAQLDKSGLPSDRFFAERPEGSVSTLKIQRTQQEDSAVYLCASKVRGGYNEQFFGPGTRLTVL.

The gene calls are TRBV4-1 and TRBJ2-5, with D unclear. The CDR3 contains 14 residues. The germline CDR1 and CDR2 sequences are MGHRA and YSYEKL. V shed 0 bases and J shed 1 base, with 6 bases lying between them. In DNA form, the CDR3 reads TGCGCCAGCAGCCAAGAGAACAGCCAAGAGACCCAGTACTTC. The encoded protein is CASSQENSQETQYF.

This clonotype was observed a few times. The chain employs TRBV28 and TRBJ2-7; D might be TRBD1 (6 bases). With 5 bases removed from V and 3 bases from J, the gap between germline ends came to 17 bases. The germline CDR1 and CDR2 sequences are MDHEN and SYDVKM. The CDR3 runs 15 residues. CDR3 DNA: TGTGCCAGCAGTCCCCTCGACAGGACAAACTACGAGCAGTACGTC. Its translation: CASSPLDRTNYEQYV.

At least ten counts were recorded for this clonotype. A clone one base away is much larger, so this may be a read error. The CDR3 DNA is TGTGCCAGCAGCTTAATCAATGAGCAGTTCTTC. It translates to CASSLINEQFF. The chain uses TRBV7-9 and TRBJ2-1; no reliable D call. Looked up from germline, CDR1 is SEHNR and CDR2 is FQNEAQ (reference sequence). This CDR3 region has 11 residues. Trimming cost V 2 bases and J 6 bases, with 2 bases left between them.